The clone carrying this TCR beta chain was observed a few times. This entry is derived from a study of beta chain features in type 1 diabetes. The whole isolated RNA underwent reverse transcription, so sequencing captured expressed TCRB transcripts. Assay used: immunoSEQ multiplex PCR; TCRdb lists only in-frame clones, some missing. Among hundreds of thousands of clones listed, roughly 31% were seen once. The length of the CDR3 is 15 residues. Germline assignment: CDR1 MNHEY and CDR2 SVGAGI. V was pared by 2 bases and J by 3 bases, with 12 bases between. Sequenced material: naive CD4+ T cells from blood. V usage is TRBV6-5 and J usage is TRBJ2-3, with D maybe TRBD2 (6 bases). The receptor was derived from a man aged 18 to 35 in good health. The CDR3, as DNA: TGTGCCAGCAGTTACAGGAGACTAGAAACAGATACGCAGTATTTT. Translation gives CASSYRRLETDTQYF.